This TCR beta chain was captured by sequencing in a study of T-cell reconstitution after alpha-beta-depleted transplantation in children. At least ten counts were recorded for this clonotype. Germline V gene sequence: CDR1 KGHDR, CDR2 SFDVKD. Trimming took 7 bases from V and 1 from J; bases not matched to a gene: 4. The CDR3 consists of 15 residues. Preparation of the TCRbeta library involved a method that used unique molecular identifiers. TCRdb reanalysed the PCR reads using MiXCR and keeps one entry per CDR3 protein. The top ten clones hold roughly 3.9% of a sample with about 610,000 distinct CDR3 sequences, under 12% of them seen once.

J is TRBJ2-3 and V is TRBV24-1, with TRBD2 identical over 10 bases. Material: PBMCs from the stem cell graft donor, obtained from the stem cell graft. This TCR was sampled from a human donor who donated a stem cell graft to a child with acute myeloid leukemia. CDR3 nucleotide sequence: TGTGCCACCAGGGGAGGGACTAGCGGCACAGATACGCAGTATTTT. It yields the protein CATRGGTSGTDTQYF.